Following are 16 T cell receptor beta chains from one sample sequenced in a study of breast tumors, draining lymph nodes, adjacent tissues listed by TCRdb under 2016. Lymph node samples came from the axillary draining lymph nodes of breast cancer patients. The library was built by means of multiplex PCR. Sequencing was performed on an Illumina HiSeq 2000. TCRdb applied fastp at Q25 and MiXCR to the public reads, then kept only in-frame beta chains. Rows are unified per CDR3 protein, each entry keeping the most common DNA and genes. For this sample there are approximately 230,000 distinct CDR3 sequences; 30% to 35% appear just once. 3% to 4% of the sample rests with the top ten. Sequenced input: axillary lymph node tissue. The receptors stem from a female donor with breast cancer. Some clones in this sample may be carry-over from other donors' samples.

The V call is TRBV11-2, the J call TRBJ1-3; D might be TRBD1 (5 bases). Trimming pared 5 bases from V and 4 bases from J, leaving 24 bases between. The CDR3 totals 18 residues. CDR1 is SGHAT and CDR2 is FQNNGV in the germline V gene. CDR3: CASSLPGLAGVYGNTIYF. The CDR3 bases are TGTGCCAGCAGCCTCCCTGGACTAGCGGGGGTCTACGGAAACACCATATATTTT.

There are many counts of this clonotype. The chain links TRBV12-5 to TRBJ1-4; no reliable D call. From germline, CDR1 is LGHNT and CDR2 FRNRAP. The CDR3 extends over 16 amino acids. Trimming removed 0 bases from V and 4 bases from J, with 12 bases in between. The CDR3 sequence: CASGLVRRAGNEKLFF. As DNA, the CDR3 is TGTGCTAGTGGTTTGGTTAGGAGGGCGGGTAATGAAAAACTGTTTTTT.

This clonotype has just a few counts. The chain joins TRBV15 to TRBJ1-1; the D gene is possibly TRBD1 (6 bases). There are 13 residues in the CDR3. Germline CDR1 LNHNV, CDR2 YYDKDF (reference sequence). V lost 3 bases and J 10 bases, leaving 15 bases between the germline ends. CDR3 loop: CATSSGTTRGAFF. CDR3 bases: TGTGCCACCAGCAGTGGGACCACCAGGGGAGCTTTCTTT.

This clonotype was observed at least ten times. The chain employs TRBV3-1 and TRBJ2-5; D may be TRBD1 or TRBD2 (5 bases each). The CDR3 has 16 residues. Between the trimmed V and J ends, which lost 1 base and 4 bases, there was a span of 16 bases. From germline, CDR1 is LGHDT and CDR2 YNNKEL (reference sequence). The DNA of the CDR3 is TGTGCCAGCAGCCAAGTTACGGGGCAGGGTACAGAGACCCAGTACTTC. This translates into CASSQVTGQGTETQYF.

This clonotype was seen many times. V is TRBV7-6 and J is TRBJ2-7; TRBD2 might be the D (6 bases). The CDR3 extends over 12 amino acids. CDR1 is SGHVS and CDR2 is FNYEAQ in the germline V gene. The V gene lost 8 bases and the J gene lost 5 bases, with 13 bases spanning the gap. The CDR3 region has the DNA TGTGCCAGCGGGACTGCGGCCCACGAGCAGTACTTC. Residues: CASGTAAHEQYF.

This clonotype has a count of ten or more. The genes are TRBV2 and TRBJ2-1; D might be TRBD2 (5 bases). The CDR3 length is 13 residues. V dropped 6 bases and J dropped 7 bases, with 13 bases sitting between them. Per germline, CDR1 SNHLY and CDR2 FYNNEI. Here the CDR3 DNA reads TGTGCCAGCAGCGGGGTTGGCGCGAATGAGCAGTTCTTC. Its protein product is CASSGVGANEQFF.

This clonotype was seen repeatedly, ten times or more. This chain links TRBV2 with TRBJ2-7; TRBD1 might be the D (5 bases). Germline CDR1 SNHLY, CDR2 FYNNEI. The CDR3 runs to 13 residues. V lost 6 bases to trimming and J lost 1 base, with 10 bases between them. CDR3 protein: CASRQGGSYEQYF. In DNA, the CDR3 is TGTGCCAGCAGGCAGGGTGGATCCTACGAGCAGTACTTC.

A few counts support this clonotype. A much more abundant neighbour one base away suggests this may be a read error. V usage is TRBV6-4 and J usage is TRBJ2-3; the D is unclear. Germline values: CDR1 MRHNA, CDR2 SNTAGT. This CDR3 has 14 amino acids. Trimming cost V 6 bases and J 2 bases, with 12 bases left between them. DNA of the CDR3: TGTGCCAGCAGACGGTCATCGGACACAGATACGCAGTATTTT. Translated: CASRRSSDTDTQYF.

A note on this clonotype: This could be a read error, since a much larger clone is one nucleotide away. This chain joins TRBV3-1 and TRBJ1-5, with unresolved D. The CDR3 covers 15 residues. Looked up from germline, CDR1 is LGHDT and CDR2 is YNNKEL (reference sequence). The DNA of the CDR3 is TGTGCCAGCAGCAAAGACACTTATGGCAATCAGCCCCAGCATTTT. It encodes CASSKDTYGNQPQHF.

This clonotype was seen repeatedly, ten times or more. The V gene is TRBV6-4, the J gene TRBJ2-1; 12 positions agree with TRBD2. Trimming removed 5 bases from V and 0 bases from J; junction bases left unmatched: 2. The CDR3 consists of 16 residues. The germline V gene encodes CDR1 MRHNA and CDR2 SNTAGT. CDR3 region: CASSPTSGGSYNEQFF. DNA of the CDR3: TGTGCCAGCAGTCCGACTAGCGGGGGCTCCTACAATGAGCAGTTCTTC.

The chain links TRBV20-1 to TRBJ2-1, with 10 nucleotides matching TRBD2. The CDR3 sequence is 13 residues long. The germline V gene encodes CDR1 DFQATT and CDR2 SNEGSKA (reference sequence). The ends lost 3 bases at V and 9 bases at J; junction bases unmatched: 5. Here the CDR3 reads CSASSSGRGEQFF. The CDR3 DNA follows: TGCAGTGCTAGCTCTAGCGGGAGAGGTGAGCAGTTCTTC.

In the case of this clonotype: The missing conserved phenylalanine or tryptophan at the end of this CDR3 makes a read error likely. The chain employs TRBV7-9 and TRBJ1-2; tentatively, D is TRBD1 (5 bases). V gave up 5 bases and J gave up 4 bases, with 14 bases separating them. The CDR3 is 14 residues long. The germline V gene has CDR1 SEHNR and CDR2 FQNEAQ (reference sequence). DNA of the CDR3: TGTGCCAGCAGCCCAGACACGGGGGGCTATGGCTACACCCTC. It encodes CASSPDTGGYGYTL.

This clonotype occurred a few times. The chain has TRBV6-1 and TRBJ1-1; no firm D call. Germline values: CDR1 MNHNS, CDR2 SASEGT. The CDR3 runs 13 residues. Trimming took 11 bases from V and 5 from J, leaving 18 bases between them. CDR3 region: CASQPRSWTEAFF. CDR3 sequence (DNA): TGTGCCTCACAACCCAGGTCGTGGACTGAAGCTTTCTTT.

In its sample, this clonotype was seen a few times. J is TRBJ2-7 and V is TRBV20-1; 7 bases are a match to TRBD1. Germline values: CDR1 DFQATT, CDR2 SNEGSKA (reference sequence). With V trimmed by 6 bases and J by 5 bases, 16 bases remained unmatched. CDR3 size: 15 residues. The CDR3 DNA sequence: TGCAGTGCCCACAGGGGTGACCGGGCAGCCGACGAGCAGTACTTC. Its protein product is CSAHRGDRAADEQYF.

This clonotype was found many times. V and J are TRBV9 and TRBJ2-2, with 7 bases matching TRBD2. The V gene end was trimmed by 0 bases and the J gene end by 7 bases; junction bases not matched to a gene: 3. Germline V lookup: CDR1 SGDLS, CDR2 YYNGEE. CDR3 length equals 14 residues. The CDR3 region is CASSVELAIGELFF. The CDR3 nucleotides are TGTGCCAGCAGCGTAGAACTAGCGATCGGGGAGCTGTTTTTT.

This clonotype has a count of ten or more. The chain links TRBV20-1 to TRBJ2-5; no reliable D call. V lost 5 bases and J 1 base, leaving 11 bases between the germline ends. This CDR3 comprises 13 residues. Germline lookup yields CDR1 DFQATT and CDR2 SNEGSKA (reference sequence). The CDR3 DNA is TGCAGTGCTCCCTCGGACGTCCAAGAGACCCAGTACTTC. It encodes CSAPSDVQETQYF.